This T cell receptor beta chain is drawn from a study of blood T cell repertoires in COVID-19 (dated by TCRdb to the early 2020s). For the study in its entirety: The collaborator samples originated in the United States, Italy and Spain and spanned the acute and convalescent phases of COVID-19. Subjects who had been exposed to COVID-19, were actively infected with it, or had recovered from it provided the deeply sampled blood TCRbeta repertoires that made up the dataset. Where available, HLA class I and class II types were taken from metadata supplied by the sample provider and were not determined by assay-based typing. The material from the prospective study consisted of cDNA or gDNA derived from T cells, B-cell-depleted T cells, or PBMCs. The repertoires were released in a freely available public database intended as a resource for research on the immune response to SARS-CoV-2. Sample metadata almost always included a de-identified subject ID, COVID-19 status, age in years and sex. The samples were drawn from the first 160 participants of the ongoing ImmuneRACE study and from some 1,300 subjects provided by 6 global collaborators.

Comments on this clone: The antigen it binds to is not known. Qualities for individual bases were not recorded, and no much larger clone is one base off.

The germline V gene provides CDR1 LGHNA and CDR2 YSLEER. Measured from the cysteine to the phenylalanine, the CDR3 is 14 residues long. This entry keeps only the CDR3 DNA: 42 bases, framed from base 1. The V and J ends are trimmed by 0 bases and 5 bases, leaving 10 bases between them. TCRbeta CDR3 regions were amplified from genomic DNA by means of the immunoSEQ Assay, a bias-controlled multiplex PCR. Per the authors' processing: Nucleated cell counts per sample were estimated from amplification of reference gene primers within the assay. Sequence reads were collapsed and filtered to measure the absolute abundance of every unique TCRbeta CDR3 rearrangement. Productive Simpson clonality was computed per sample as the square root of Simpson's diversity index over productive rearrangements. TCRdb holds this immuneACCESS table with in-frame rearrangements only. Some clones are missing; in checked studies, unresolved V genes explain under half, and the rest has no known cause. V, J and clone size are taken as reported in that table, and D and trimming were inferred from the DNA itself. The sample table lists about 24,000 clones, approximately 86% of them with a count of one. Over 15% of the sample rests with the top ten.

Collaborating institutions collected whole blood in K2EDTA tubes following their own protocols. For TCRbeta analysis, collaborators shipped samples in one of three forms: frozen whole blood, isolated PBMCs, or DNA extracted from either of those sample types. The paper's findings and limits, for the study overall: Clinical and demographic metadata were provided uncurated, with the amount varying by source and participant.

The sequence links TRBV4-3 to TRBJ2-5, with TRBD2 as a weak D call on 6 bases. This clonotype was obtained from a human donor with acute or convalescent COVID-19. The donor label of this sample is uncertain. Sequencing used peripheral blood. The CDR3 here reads CASSQDYLAETQYF. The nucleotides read TGCGCCAGCAGCCAAGATTACCTAGCGGAGACCCAGTACTTC.